The 5 T cell receptor beta chains presented below share a single source sample, sequenced in a study of T cell repertoires in aging, cancer and after chemotherapy. Peripheral blood genomic DNA, not sorted cells or RNA, was the template. A mixed TRB-A/B primer pool amplified rearranged TRB by multiplex touch-down PCR. One entry per CDR3 protein, called by TCRdb with MiXCR from the multiplex PCR reads. The data contain fewer than 15,000 distinct CDR3 sequences, about a quarter of them singletons. Source material: blood. These receptors all stem from a human donor in good health.

V and J are TRBV27 and TRBJ2-5; 10 bases are shared with TRBD1. The CDR3 has 17 residues. Germline lookup yields CDR1 MNHEY and CDR2 SMNVEV (reference sequence). Losses at the gene ends were 6 bases for V and 2 bases for J; bases not matched to a gene: 12. CDR3 amino acids: CASRPLGTGVTQETQYF. CDR3 DNA: TGTGCCAGCAGACCCCTCGGGACAGGGGTCACACAAGAGACCCAGTACTTC.

The V and J genes are TRBV5-1 and TRBJ2-2, with D perhaps matching TRBD1 (5 bases). The germline gives CDR1 SGHRS, CDR2 YFSETQ. V was cut by 3 bases and J by 5 bases, with 14 bases left in between. This CDR3 is built from 15 residues. The CDR3 DNA reads TGCGCCAGCAGCTGGGGCCAGTCCACAACCGGGGAGCTGTTTTTT. It yields the protein CASSWGQSTTGELFF.

The chain combines TRBV7-9 with TRBJ1-2; a possible D gene is TRBD1 (5 bases). Trimming left V 4 bases short and J 5 bases short, with 17 bases between. CDR1 is SEHNR and CDR2 is FQNEAQ in the germline V gene (reference sequence). This CDR3 is built from 15 residues. The CDR3 reads CASSSKPGPMYGYTF. The CDR3 DNA is TGTGCCAGCAGCTCTAAACCGGGACCGATGTATGGCTACACCTTC.

This clonotype was found once. The genes are TRBV5-1 and TRBJ2-7; 10 bases match TRBD2. V gave up 4 bases and J gave up 2 bases; unmatched junction bases: 6. CDR3 length: 15 amino acids. From germline, CDR1 is SGHRS and CDR2 YFSETQ. CDR3 region: CASSPGGTSAYEQYF. CDR3 sequence (DNA): TGCGCCAGCAGCCCGGGGGGGACTAGCGCCTACGAGCAGTACTTC.

There are a few counts of this clonotype. The genes are TRBV5-6 and TRBJ1-3; 9 bases align to TRBD1. Germline V CDR1 and CDR2: SGHDT, YYEEEE. Unmatched junction bases numbered 9, after V lost 4 bases and J lost 4 bases. CDR3 length equals 16 residues. CDR3 bases: TGTGCCAGCAGCCCTTTGCCAGGACAGGGGGGAAACACCATATATTTT. Residues: CASSPLPGQGGNTIYF.